This TCR beta chain derives from a study of T cells in Graves' hyperthyroidism and ophthalmopathy. This clonotype was seen ten or more times. There were TCR beta CDR3 regions amplified from RNA transcripts. The TCR CDR3 first-round RT-PCR relied on the HTBI primer set. TCRdb itself ran the multiplex PCR reads through MiXCR, one entry per CDR3 protein. The sample has around 620,000 distinct CDR3 sequences; 15% to 20% are singletons. Germline loops: CDR1 SGHAT, CDR2 FQNNGV. The CDR3 extends over 13 amino acids. V lost 4 bases and J lost 11, with 15 bases in between. This clonotype was obtained from a woman under 40 with Graves' hyperthyroidism. J is TRBJ2-1 and V is TRBV11-2, with TRBD2 as a possible D gene (5 bases). The sample was blood. Here the CDR3 DNA reads TGTGCCAGCAGCTCCCTAGCAAAACAACAGCAGTTCTTC. Translating it yields CASSSLAKQQQFF.